Listed below are T cell receptor beta chains from one sample, sequenced in a study of cytomegalovirus exposure and HLA in healthy donors. Profiling relied on immunoSEQ multiplex PCR, and the TCRdb table lists in-frame clones only, not all of them. This repertoire shows roughly 120,000 clones, about 78% found once; its top ten account for nearly 8.5%. Sample: PBMCs. The receptor source for this set is a woman aged 40-49 years in good health and CMV-seropositive. The CDR3 runs from the conserved cysteine through the conserved F or W. A D gene is named only where the DNA matches it firmly. Clone size is given for some rows only: seen once, a few or many times, or a class if the clone is expanded.

>once|TRBV15|NA|TRBJ1-1
TGTGCCACCAGCAGAGATAGGGGTTCCTGGGGAGCTTTCTTT
CATSRDRGSWGAFF
>medium-sized|TRBV5-6|NA|TRBJ1-2
TGTGCCAGCAGCTTGGAAAGGGGGTCCTACGCCTTC
CASSLERGSYAF
>NA|TRBV6-4|NA|TRBJ1-1
TGTGCCAGCAGTGACCTCAGGGTGCGGTCAACTGAAGCTTTCTTT
CASSDLRVRSTEAFF
>NA|TRBV25-1|TRBD2|TRBJ2-3
TGTGCCAGCAGAAGTACTAGCGGGGATACAGATACGCAGTATTTT
CASRSTSGDTDTQYF
>NA|TRBV7-6|TRBD1|TRBJ2-7
TGTGCCAGCAGCTCGGGGACAGGCTGGCCCATCTACGAGCAGTACTTC
CASSSGTGWPIYEQYF
>NA|TRBV18|NA|TRBJ2-2
TGTGCCAGCTCACCACTAAACAGGGATGACGGGGAGCTGTTTTTT
CASSPLNRDDGELFF
>NA|TRBV2|NA|TRBJ1-2
TGTGCCAGCAGTCTACGCCTGCCCCAGGGGACCTATGACTACACCTTC
CASSLRLPQGTYDYTF
>NA|TRBV7-7|TRBD2|TRBJ2-5
TGTGCCAGCAGCTTAAACAGCGGGGTAGAGACCCAGTACTTC
CASSLNSGVETQYF
>NA|TRBV5-4|NA|TRBJ2-3
TGTGCCAGCAGCCTCGGGGGGCAGGGCACAGATACGCAGTATTTT
CASSLGGQGTDTQYF
>NA|TRBV5-1|TRBD1|TRBJ2-7
TGCGCCAGCAGCCTCCGGGACAGGCACTACGAGCAGTACTTC
CASSLRDRHYEQYF
>NA|TRBV14|NA|TRBJ2-6
TGTGCCAGCAGCCTTATGTTAACTGGGGCCAACGTCCTGACTTTC
CASSLMLTGANVLTF
>few|TRBV5-1|TRBD2|TRBJ2-7
TGCGCCAGCGCATCTGGGGAGGGAGGCGGCGAGCAGTACTTC
CASASGEGGGEQYF
>once|TRBV7-8|TRBD2|TRBJ2-1
TGTGCCAGCAGCCCTCTTAGGGGTAGCGGGAAGAGCTCCTACAATGAGCAGTTCTTC
CASSPLRGSGKSSYNEQFF
>NA|TRBV2|NA|TRBJ1-5
TGTGCCAGCAGTCCGGGGAGCGGAAGGGGAGGTAATCAGCCCCAGCATTTT
CASSPGSGRGGNQPQHF
>NA|TRBV5-6|TRBD1|TRBJ1-4
TGTGCCAGCAGTCCCTGGACAGGGGGTGAAAAACTGTTTTTT
CASSPWTGGEKLFF
>NA|TRBV11-2|TRBD2|TRBJ2-7
TGTGCCAGCAGCTCCGGACTAGCGGGGATTATCTACGAGCAGTACTTC
CASSSGLAGIIYEQYF
>NA|TRBV7-9|NA|TRBJ1-1
TGTGCCAGCAGCTTAGGCTTCGGGGGTAACACTGAAGCTTTCTTT
CASSLGFGGNTEAFF
>NA|TRBV29-1|NA|TRBJ2-5
TGCAGCGTTGGAAACGGGGGTGGAATAGAGACCCAGTACTTC
CSVGNGGGIETQYF
>NA|TRBV5-1|NA|TRBJ2-3
TGCGCCAGCAGCTTGAATATAGCAGATACGCAGTATTTT
CASSLNIADTQYF
>NA|TRBV5-1|NA|TRBJ2-1
TGCGCCAGCAGCTTCTTCCCAGCGGACAATGAGCAGTTCTTC
CASSFFPADNEQFF
>NA|TRBV10-3|TRBD1|TRBJ1-1
TGTGCCATCAGTGAGACAGGGGGTCTGGCTTTCTTT
CAISETGGLAFF
>few|TRBV6-5|TRBD1|TRBJ1-1
TGTGCCAGCAGTTTCGGACAGGGTTGGACTGAAGCTTTCTTT
CASSFGQGWTEAFF
>once|TRBV9|NA|TRBJ2-1
TGTGCCAGCAGCGTAAATGTAAATGAGCAGTTCTTC
CASSVNVNEQFF
>NA|TRBV5-1|NA|TRBJ1-1
TGCGCCAGCAGCCCGGACATGAACACTGAAGCTTTCTTT
CASSPDMNTEAFF
>few|TRBV9|NA|TRBJ1-6
TGTGCCAGCAGCGAGAGGGCCAGCTCCTATAATTCACCCCTCCACTTT
CASSERASSYNSPLHF
>NA|TRBV6-5|NA|TRBJ2-7
TGTGCCAGCAGCCGAGAGGGTGGGGAGCAGTACTTC
CASSREGGEQYF
>few|TRBV7-2|TRBD1|TRBJ1-1
TGTGCCAGCAGTTTATACAGGGGCTTGCCTTTCTTT
CASSLYRGLPFF
>NA|TRBV2|TRBD1|TRBJ1-1
TGTGCCAGCAGACCCCGAGGGACAGCTAACACTGAAGCTTTCTTT
CASRPRGTANTEAFF
>NA|TRBV6-5|NA|TRBJ2-3
TGTGCCAGCAGTTACTCAGCGGTAGATACGCAGTATTTT
CASSYSAVDTQYF
>NA|TRBV5-1|NA|TRBJ2-3
TGCGCCAGCAGCCGGGACAAACGCCGAGTCACGCAGTATTTT
CASSRDKRRVTQYF
>NA|TRBV2|TRBD1|TRBJ1-2
TGTGCCAGCAGAGCCGGGACAGGGGTCTATGGCTACACCTTC
CASRAGTGVYGYTF
>NA|TRBV6-5|NA|TRBJ1-4
TGTGCCAGCAGTTACTACCAGGGGCCTAATGAAAAACTGTTTTTT
CASSYYQGPNEKLFF
>NA|TRBV5-6|NA|TRBJ2-3
TGTGCCAGCAGCTGGACTGCAGATACGCAGTATTTT
CASSWTADTQYF
>NA|TRBV18|TRBD1|TRBJ1-1
TGTGCCAGCTCTCCGGGACAGGGAGCGAACACTGAAGCTTTCTTT
CASSPGQGANTEAFF
>many|TRBV6-6|NA|TRBJ2-1
TGTGCCAGCAGTTACGGCGGAACCTCCTACAATGAGCAGTTCTTC
CASSYGGTSYNEQFF
>NA|TRBV5-1|NA|TRBJ1-2
TGCGCCAGCAGCTTGGGGCGGGGGCGCGAAGATTCCGGTGGCTACACCTTC
CASSLGRGREDSGGYTF
>NA|TRBV29-1|TRBD1|TRBJ1-6
TGCAGCGTTGAGAGATTCTTCGGGACAGGGGCCATCAAGTATAATTCACCCCTCCACTTT
CSVERFFGTGAIKYNSPLHF
>NA|TRBV4-3|TRBD1|TRBJ2-7
TGCGCCAGCAGCCTAGGAGGGACAGGGGGTCCCGAGCAGTACTTC
CASSLGGTGGPEQYF
>NA|TRBV7-3|TRBD1|TRBJ2-1
TGTGCCAGCAGCGAGACGACAGGGGTAAATGAGCAGTTCTTC
CASSETTGVNEQFF
>NA|TRBV7-6|TRBD1|TRBJ1-5
TGTGCCAGCAGCTATGGGACAGGGGAGAATCAGCCCCAGCATTTT
CASSYGTGENQPQHF
>few|TRBV27|NA|TRBJ2-7
TGTGCCAGCAGATCGGACTACTACGAGCAGTACTTC
CASRSDYYEQYF
>NA|TRBV6-6|NA|TRBJ1-5
TGTGCCAGCAGTGCCCAGGGAAATCAGCCCCAGCATTTT
CASSAQGNQPQHF